This section outlines one T cell receptor beta chain sequence together with its context. Data came from immunoSEQ multiplex PCR; TCRdb stores just in-frame clones and leaves some out. Here the sample spans under 150,000 clones, over 70% being singletons. This record comes from a study of blood T cell repertoires in COVID-19. In the study overall: Samples representing acute and convalescent COVID-19 were sourced from the United States, Italy and Spain.

Deletions cut 0 bases from V and 10 bases from J, with 27 bases between. This CDR3 region has 19 residues. CDR1 and CDR2 (germline): MGHRA, YSYEKL. The sample comprised peripheral blood. The rearrangement links TRBV4-1 to TRBJ2-2; possibly TRBD1 for D (6 bases). The sequence derives from a middle-aged man with acute or convalescent COVID-19. The CDR3 DNA reads as TGCGCCAGCAGCCAAGATCCAGGAGGCAGGGGCCCCGTCCCGCAGGAGCTGTTTTTT. It codes for CASSQDPGGRGPVPQELFF.